The sequence of this TCR beta chain was determined in a study of T cell clonality in common variable immunodeficiency. Broader study findings: Repertoire-complication correlations in CVID were limited by patient heterogeneity. CVID subjects showed higher TCRbeta clonality than healthy controls.

CVID and control samples used equivalent genomic DNA input. Clones were read by immunoSEQ multiplex PCR, and TCRdb kept only the in-frame ones, dropping some. The sample contains tens of thousands of clones, none of them singletons. Germline assignment: CDR1 SNHLY and CDR2 FYNNEI. Losses at the gene ends were 6 bases for V and 7 bases for J; bases not matched to a gene: 1. The CDR3 covers 13 residues. This clone was observed at least ten times. Its antigen is not known. The missing CDR3 end, 3 residues past where the read stops, is filled in from the germline J gene. Sequencing was done on a sample of peripheral blood mononuclear cells. This sequence was found in a person between 18 and 75 years old in good health. The rearrangement uses TRBV2 and TRBJ1-4, with 11 bases identical to TRBD1. The CDR3 sequence is CASSGTGGEKLFF. The DNA read from the CDR3 is TGTGCCAGCAGCGGGACAGGGGGTGAAAAA. The full variable domain, in which reference TRBV2 and TRBJ1-4 provide the parts outside the CDR3, is EPEVTQTPSHQVTQMGQEVILRCVPISNHLYFYWYRQILGQKVEFLVSFYNNEISEKSEIFDDQFSVERPDGSNFTLKIRSTKLEDSAMYFCASSGTGGEKLFFGSGTQLSVL.